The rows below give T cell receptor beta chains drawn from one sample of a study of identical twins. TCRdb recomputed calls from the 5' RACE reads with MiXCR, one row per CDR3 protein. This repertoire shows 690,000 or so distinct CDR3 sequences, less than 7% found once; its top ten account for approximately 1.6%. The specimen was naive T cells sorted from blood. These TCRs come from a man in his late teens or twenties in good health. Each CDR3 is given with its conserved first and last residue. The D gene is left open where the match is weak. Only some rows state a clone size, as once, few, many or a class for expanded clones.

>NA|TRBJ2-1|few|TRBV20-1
TGCAGTGCTACGCGACGGGCGAGCTCCTACAATGAGCAGTTCTTC
CSATRRASSYNEQFF
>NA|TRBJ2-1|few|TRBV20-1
TGCAGTGCTAGACTCGGGACTTCCTACAATGAGCAGTTCTTC
CSARLGTSYNEQFF
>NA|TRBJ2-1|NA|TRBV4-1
TGCGCCAGCAGCCGTTCATCTGGCTACAATGAGCAGTTCTTC
CASSRSSGYNEQFF
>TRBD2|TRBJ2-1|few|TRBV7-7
TGTGCCAGCAGCTTTCTAGCGGGAGAAAGGAATGAGCAGTTCTTC
CASSFLAGERNEQFF
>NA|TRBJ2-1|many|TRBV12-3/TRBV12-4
TGTGCCAGCAGTTTTAGGGACCTTGTCCATGAGCAGTTCTTC
CASSFRDLVHEQFF
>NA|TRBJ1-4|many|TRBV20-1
TGCAGTGCTAGAGAGCCCAGCGGGACAACTAATGAAAAACTGTTTTTT
CSAREPSGTTNEKLFF
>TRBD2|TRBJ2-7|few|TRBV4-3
TGCGCCAGCAGCCACCAACTAGCGGGAGCGGTCGAGCAGTACTTC
CASSHQLAGAVEQYF
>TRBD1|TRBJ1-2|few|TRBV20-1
TGCAGTGCTAGAGGCCACTACAGGGGAGGCTATGGCTACACCTTC
CSARGHYRGGYGYTF
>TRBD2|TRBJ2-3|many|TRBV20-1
TGCAGTGCCCCCCTAGCGGGCACAGATACGCAGTATTTT
CSAPLAGTDTQYF
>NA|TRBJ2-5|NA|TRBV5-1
TGCGCCAGCAGGACGGCGGCCCTCCGCGGGGCCCAGTACTTC
CASRTAALRGAQYF
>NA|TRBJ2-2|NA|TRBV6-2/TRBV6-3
TGTGCCAGCAGTTACTCGAGTATGGGCTACTACACCGGGGAGCTGTTTTTT
CASSYSSMGYYTGELFF
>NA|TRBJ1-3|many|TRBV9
TGTGCCAGCAGCGCTTATAGTTCTGGAAACACCATATATTTT
CASSAYSSGNTIYF
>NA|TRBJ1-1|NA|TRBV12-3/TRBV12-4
TGTGCCAGCAGTTTGCCGGGTTTCGCTTTCTTT
CASSLPGFAFF
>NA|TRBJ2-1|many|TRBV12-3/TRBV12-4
TGTGCCAGCAGTTTAAAGGTTGGAAACAATGAGCAGTTCTTC
CASSLKVGNNEQFF
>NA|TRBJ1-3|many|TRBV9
TGTGCCAGCAGCGTAGACCCAGGTTCTGGAAACACCATATATTTT
CASSVDPGSGNTIYF
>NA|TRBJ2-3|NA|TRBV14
TGTGCCAGCAGCTCCGGCCCCAGGACGCAGTATTTT
CASSSGPRTQYF
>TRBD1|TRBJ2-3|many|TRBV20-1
TGCAGTGCTAGGGAAACAGGGGGAATTGCAGATACGCAGTATTTT
CSARETGGIADTQYF
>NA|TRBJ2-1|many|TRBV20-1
TGCAGTGCTATGAGTAGTGGTGAGCAGTTCTTC
CSAMSSGEQFF
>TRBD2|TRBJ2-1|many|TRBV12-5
TGTGCTAGTGGTCCGGGGACTAGCGGGCCAAATGAGCAGTTCTTC
CASGPGTSGPNEQFF
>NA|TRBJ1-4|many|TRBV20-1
TGCAGTGCTGGGTCGGGGTTTAGTGAAAAACTGTTTTTT
CSAGSGFSEKLFF
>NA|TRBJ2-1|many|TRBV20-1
TGCAGTGCTAGAGAACAGAGGGCGGGACTCTACAATGAGCAGTTCTTC
CSAREQRAGLYNEQFF
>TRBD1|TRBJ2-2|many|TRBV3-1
TGTGCCAGCAGCCAACGGGGGACAGGGGACACCGGGGAGCTGTTTTTT
CASSQRGTGDTGELFF
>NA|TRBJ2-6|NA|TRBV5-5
TGTGCCAGCAGCTCGGGGCTCTCTGGGGCCAACGTCCTGACTTTC
CASSSGLSGANVLTF
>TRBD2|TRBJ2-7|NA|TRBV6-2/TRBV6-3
TGTGCCAGCACGGGGGGACGCTCCTACGAGCAGTACTTC
CASTGGRSYEQYF
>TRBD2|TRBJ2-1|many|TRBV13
TGTGCCAGCAGTCTAGCGGGAGGGAACTCCTACAATGAGCAGTTCTTC
CASSLAGGNSYNEQFF
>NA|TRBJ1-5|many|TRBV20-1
TGCAGTGCTAGTCTTGAACAGGCCAATCAGCCCCAGCATTTT
CSASLEQANQPQHF
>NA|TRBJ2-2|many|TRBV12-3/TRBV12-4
TGTGCCAGCAGCCCGACAGTCCGAAGTCTCAACACCGGGGAGCTGTTTTTT
CASSPTVRSLNTGELFF
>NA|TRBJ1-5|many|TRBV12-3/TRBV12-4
TGTGCCAGCACCCTTAGGGGAGATAGCAATCAGCCCCAGCATTTT
CASTLRGDSNQPQHF
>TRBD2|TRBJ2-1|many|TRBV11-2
TGTGCCAGCAGCCCGGGAGGGAATCGGGAGCAGTTCTTC
CASSPGGNREQFF
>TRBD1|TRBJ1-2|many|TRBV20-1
TGCAGTGCTAGAGATCTACCCCGGGACAGAATCTATGGCTACACCTTC
CSARDLPRDRIYGYTF
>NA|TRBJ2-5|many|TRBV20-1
TGCAGTGCTGACGACTCGCAAGAGACCCAGTACTTC
CSADDSQETQYF
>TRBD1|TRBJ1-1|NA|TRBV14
TGTGCCAGCAGCCAAGGACCCTACCCAGGGGGCCTTGAAGCTTTCTTT
CASSQGPYPGGLEAFF
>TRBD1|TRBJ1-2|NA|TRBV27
TGTGCCAGCAGTCCATCCGGGACAGGGGGGAACTATGGCTACACCTTC
CASSPSGTGGNYGYTF
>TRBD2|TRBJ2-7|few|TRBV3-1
TGTGCCAGCAGCCCGGTGGGGACTAGCGGGTCCTCCTACGAGCAGTACTTC
CASSPVGTSGSSYEQYF
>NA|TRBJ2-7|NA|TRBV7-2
TGTGCCAGCAGCTCCGACAGAACCGGCTTGAGGGAGCAGTACTTC
CASSSDRTGLREQYF
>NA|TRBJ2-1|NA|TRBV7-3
TGTGCCAGCAGCTTAAACTTCAATGGGGAGCAGTTCTTC
CASSLNFNGEQFF
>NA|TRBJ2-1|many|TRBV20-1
TGCAGCGCTCTAGTCGATGAGCAGTTCTTC
CSALVDEQFF
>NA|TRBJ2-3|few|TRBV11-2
TGTGCCAGCAGCTCGACTAGAGGTCCCCCAGATACGCAGTATTTT
CASSSTRGPPDTQYF
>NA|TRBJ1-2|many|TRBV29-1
TGCAGCGTCCAGATAGGGGTAGGCTATGGCTACACCTTC
CSVQIGVGYGYTF
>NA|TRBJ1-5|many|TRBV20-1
TGCAGTGCTAGAGATGACAGAAACAATCAGCCCCAGCATTTT
CSARDDRNNQPQHF
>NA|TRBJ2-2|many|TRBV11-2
TGTGCCAGCAGCCACCGGGCCGCGACCACCGGGGAGCTGTTTTTT
CASSHRAATTGELFF
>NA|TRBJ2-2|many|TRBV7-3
TGTGCCAGCAGTGGGGCACCGAGGAGCGGGGAGCTGTTTTTT
CASSGAPRSGELFF
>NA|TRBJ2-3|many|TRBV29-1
TGCAGCGTTGACAGGGGGAGGAAAGATACGCAGTATTTT
CSVDRGRKDTQYF
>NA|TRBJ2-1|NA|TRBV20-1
TGCAGTGCCCCGCTCTTCGGGCGTCCTTCCTACAATGAGCAGTTCTTC
CSAPLFGRPSYNEQFF
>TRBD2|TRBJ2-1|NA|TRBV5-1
TGCGCCAGCAGCTTGGCATCGGGGACTAGCGGAAATGAGCAGTTCTTC
CASSLASGTSGNEQFF
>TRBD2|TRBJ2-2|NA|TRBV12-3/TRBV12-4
TGTGCCGGAGCCCCGGGACTAAACACCGGGGAGCTGTTTTTT
CAGAPGLNTGELFF
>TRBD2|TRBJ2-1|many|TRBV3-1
TGTGCCAGCAGCCAAGGGGGAGGGTTTAATGAGCAGTTCTTC
CASSQGGGFNEQFF
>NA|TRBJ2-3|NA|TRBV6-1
TGTGCCAGCAGTGTCCTCAGGACAGATACGCAGTATTTT
CASSVLRTDTQYF
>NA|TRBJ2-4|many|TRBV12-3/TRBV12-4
TGTGCCAGCAGCCCGACAGCACCTTTACTAGCCAAAAACATTCAGTACTTC
CASSPTAPLLAKNIQYF
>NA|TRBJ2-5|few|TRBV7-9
TGTGCCAGCAGCTCAAACCGTCGCCGCGTCGAGACCCAGTACTTC
CASSSNRRRVETQYF
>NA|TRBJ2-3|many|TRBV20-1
TGCAGTGCTAGAGATCTTTTTGGTGGTGAGCGGACAGATACGCAGTATTTT
CSARDLFGGERTDTQYF
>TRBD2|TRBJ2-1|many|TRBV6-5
TGTGCCAGCAGTTACCACCGGACTAGCGGGGCTAACTACAATGAGCAGTTCTTC
CASSYHRTSGANYNEQFF
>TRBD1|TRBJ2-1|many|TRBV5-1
TGCGCCAGCAGCTTGATATCGGACAGGGCCCGAGGGGAGCAGTTCTTC
CASSLISDRARGEQFF
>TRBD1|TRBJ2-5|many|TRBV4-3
TGCGCCAGCAGCCCTAGGGGGCGTGGTGAGACCCAGTACTTC
CASSPRGRGETQYF
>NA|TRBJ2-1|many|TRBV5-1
TGCGCCAGCAGCTCCTTAGCGGCCGATGAGCAGTTCTTC
CASSSLAADEQFF
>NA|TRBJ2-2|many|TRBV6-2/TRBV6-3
TGTGCCAGCATTCTGACCGGGACCGAGAACACCGGGGAGCTGTTTTTT
CASILTGTENTGELFF
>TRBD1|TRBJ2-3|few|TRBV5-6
TGTGCCAGCAGCTTGTTTGGACAGGGGGCAACTGATACGCAGTATTTT
CASSLFGQGATDTQYF